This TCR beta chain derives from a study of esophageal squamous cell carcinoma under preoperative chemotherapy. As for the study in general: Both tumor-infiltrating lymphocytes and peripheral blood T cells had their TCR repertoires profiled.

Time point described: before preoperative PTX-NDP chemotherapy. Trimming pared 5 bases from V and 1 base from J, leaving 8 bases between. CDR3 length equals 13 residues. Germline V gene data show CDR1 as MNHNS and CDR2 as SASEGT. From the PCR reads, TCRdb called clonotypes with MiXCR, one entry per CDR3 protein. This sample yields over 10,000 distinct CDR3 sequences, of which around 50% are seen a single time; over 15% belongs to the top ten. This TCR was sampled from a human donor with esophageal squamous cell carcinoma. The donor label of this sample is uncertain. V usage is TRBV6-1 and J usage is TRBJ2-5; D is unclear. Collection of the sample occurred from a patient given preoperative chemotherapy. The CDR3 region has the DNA TGTGCCAGCAGTAAGTCAGGCCAAGAGACCCAGTACTTC. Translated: CASSKSGQETQYF.